Listed here are 19 T cell receptor beta chains from one sample, sequenced in a study of technical replicates of blood from a handful of donors. Method: immunoSEQ multiplex PCR; TCRdb's copy keeps in-frame clones and lacks some. The profile shows 70,000 to 90,000 clones, more than 90% of them singletons. Specimen: T cells isolated from PBMCs. These receptors came from a human donor in good health.

The chain recombines TRBV6-1 with TRBJ2-2; 7 bases are shared with TRBD2. The germline V gene has CDR1 MNHNS and CDR2 SASEGT. This CDR3 contains 15 residues. The junction had 2 bases not matched to a gene; V was cut back by 2 bases and J by 2 bases. The DNA of the CDR3 is TGTGCCAGCAGTGAACAGCGGGGAAACACCGGGGAGCTGTTTTTT. Protein sequence: CASSEQRGNTGELFF.

J is TRBJ2-2 and V is TRBV4-1; 9 nucleotides agree with TRBD1. The CDR3 has 16 residues. Germline V gives CDR1 MGHRA, CDR2 YSYEKL. V trimming: 3 bases; J trimming: 6 bases; junction bases outside the gene matches: 8. CDR3 region: CASSHDPRQGAGELFF. In DNA form, the CDR3 reads TGCGCCAGCAGCCATGACCCGCGACAGGGGGCCGGGGAGCTGTTTTTT.

The chain has TRBV14 and TRBJ2-1; TRBD2 agrees at 12 bases. The CDR3 spans 19 residues. Germline V gene data show CDR1 as SGHDN and CDR2 as FVKESK. V lost 1 base, J lost 7 bases, and 14 bases stayed unmatched. CDR3 sequence (DNA): TGTGCCAGCAGCCAAGGTCTAGCGGGAGGGTGGCGAAAAAAAAATGAGCAGTTCTTC. Translated, it gives CASSQGLAGGWRKKNEQFF.

This clone was observed a single time. V gene TRBV7-9 combines with J gene TRBJ2-7; the D gene is possibly TRBD1 (6 bases). Per the germline V gene, CDR1 is SEHNR and CDR2 is FQNEAQ (reference sequence). This CDR3 has 12 amino acids. Trimming pared 6 bases from V and 6 bases from J, leaving 12 bases between. The CDR3 DNA is TGTGCCAGCAGACAAGACAGGTCCGAGCAGTACTTC. It translates to CASRQDRSEQYF.

Regarding this clone: One end of the junction does not line up with germline, which may come from a read error. J is TRBJ2-7 and V is TRBV6-5, with TRBD2 identical over 8 bases. The germline V gene has CDR1 MNHEY and CDR2 SVGAGI. CDR3 length equals 13 residues. The CDR3 DNA reads as TGTGCCAGCAGTAGAAGCGGGAGCGGCCTTCCAGTCTTC. Protein sequence: CASSRSGSGLPVF.

Here the CDR3 DNA reads TGTGCCAGCTCACCACCCTCGGGTCCTTATGGCTACACCTTC. Translating it yields CASSPPSGPYGYTF. The rearrangement uses TRBV18 and TRBJ1-2; D call uncertain. Per germline, CDR1 KGHSH and CDR2 LQKENI. The ends were cut back, 0 bases at V and 5 bases at J, with 10 bases in the middle. This CDR3 is built from 14 residues.

The chain has TRBV11-2 and TRBJ2-1, with 8 bases identical to TRBD2. CDR1 is SGHAT and CDR2 is FQNNGV in the germline V gene. Trimming cost V 4 bases and J 5 bases; bases outside gene matches: 10. This CDR3 spans 16 amino acids. The CDR3 region has the DNA TGTGCCAGCAGCTCGATAGCGGGGCAGCACAACAATGAGCAGTTCTTC. This codes for CASSSIAGQHNNEQFF.

This sequence joins TRBV29-1 and TRBJ2-3, with 13 bases lining up with TRBD2. The CDR3 consists of 17 residues. Per the germline V gene, CDR1 is SQVTM and CDR2 is ANQGSEA. V was clipped by 4 bases and J by 1 base; unmatched bases: 8. The CDR3 region has the DNA TGCAGCGTTGCGGGACTAGCGGGGAAGTGGGGCACAGATACGCAGTATTTT. Protein: CSVAGLAGKWGTDTQYF.

The rearrangement uses TRBV7-9 and TRBJ2-7; 7 bases map to TRBD2. This CDR3 region has 16 residues. V trimming: 5 bases; J trimming: 1 base; junction bases outside the gene matches: 11. CDR1 is SEHNR and CDR2 is FQNEAQ in the germline V gene (reference sequence). The CDR3 DNA reads TGTGCCAGCAGCGTCTACCCCACCGGGGGGTCCTACGAGCAGTACTTC. Amino acids: CASSVYPTGGSYEQYF.

The rearrangement links TRBV28 to TRBJ1-2, with 8 nucleotides matching TRBD1. The germline V gene has CDR1 MDHEN and CDR2 SYDVKM. Trimming cost V 3 bases and J 5 bases; bases outside gene matches: 17. The CDR3 spans 18 residues. The CDR3 sequence is CASSFIGQGGAPRYGYTF. CDR3 coding DNA: TGTGCCAGCAGTTTTATCGGACAGGGTGGGGCTCCTAGGTATGGCTACACCTTC.

This clone was picked up one time. The V and J genes are TRBV18 and TRBJ2-7; 7 bases align to TRBD2. V dropped 3 bases and J dropped 0; count of bases not matched to a gene: 2. The CDR3 totals 14 residues. Germline values: CDR1 KGHSH, CDR2 LQKENI. The CDR3 DNA reads as TGTGCCAGCTCACCGGAGCGGGGCTCCTACGAGCAGTACTTC. Amino acids: CASSPERGSYEQYF.

The chain couples TRBV7-9 to TRBJ1-4, with 9 positions matching TRBD1. J gave up 7 bases and V 5 bases, and 5 bases lay outside the gene matches. This CDR3 has 14 amino acids. Germline CDR1 SEHNR, CDR2 FQNEAQ (reference sequence). The CDR3 loop is CASSPTGGFEKLFF. The CDR3 region has the DNA TGTGCCAGCAGCCCGACAGGGGGGTTTGAAAAACTGTTTTTT.

V usage is TRBV6-6 and J usage is TRBJ1-1; no clear D. CDR1 is MNHNY and CDR2 is SVGAGI in the germline V gene (reference sequence). This CDR3 is built from 15 residues. Trimming removed 2 bases from V and 4 bases from J, with 14 bases in between. CDR3 in amino acids: CASSYAQAVGTEAFF. CDR3 DNA sequence: TGTGCCAGCAGTTACGCGCAGGCTGTGGGCACTGAAGCTTTCTTT.

The chain combines TRBV20-1 with TRBJ2-7; 7 bases are a match to TRBD2. The CDR3 spans 11 residues. The germline V gene has CDR1 DFQATT and CDR2 SNEGSKA (reference sequence). V lost 5 bases and J lost 7; bases outside the gene matches: 5. The CDR3 is CSASRAGEQYF. CDR3 in DNA: TGCAGTGCTTCCAGAGCGGGAGAGCAGTACTTC.

For this clone: At one boundary the junction diverges from the germline segment, which might be a read error. CDR3 residues: CASSLARVYFF. The CDR3 bases are TGTGCCAGCAGCTTGGCGAGGGTCTACTTCTTC. The rearrangement uses TRBV5-6 and TRBJ1-2; D not resolved. The germline V gene has CDR1 SGHDT and CDR2 YYEEEE. CDR3 length equals 11 residues.

This chain connects TRBV29-1 to TRBJ2-7; 9 bases match TRBD1. Germline V gene lookup returns CDR1 SQVTM and CDR2 ANQGSEA. This CDR3 spans 12 amino acids. The V and J ends lost 4 bases and 4 bases, in that order; junction bases with no gene match: 2. CDR3 loop: CSVGGQGYEQYF. CDR3 nucleotide sequence: TGCAGCGTTGGGGGACAGGGTTACGAGCAGTACTTC.

This chain uses TRBV28 with TRBJ1-4, with D possibly being TRBD1 (6 bases). Trimming shortened V by 3 bases and J by 6 bases, and 14 bases separated the two germline ends. This CDR3 contains 15 residues. Germline CDR1 and CDR2: MDHEN and SYDVKM. The CDR3 sequence: CASSFMLQGYEKLFF. The CDR3, as DNA: TGTGCCAGCAGTTTCATGTTACAGGGCTATGAAAAACTGTTTTTT.

The chain combines TRBV2 with TRBJ1-1, with TRBD1 matching over 11 bases. V shed 2 bases, J shed 3 bases, and the junction held 8 bases outside the gene matches. Germline CDR1 reads SNHLY; CDR2 reads FYNNEI. The CDR3 is 17 residues long. The CDR3 DNA follows: TGTGCCAGCAGTGAAAGGTGGACAGGGGGCGTGGACACTGAAGCTTTCTTT. It is translated as CASSERWTGGVDTEAFF.

The genes are TRBV18 and TRBJ1-2, with 7 bases aligning to TRBD1. Trimming removed 0 bases from V and 5 bases from J; junction bases left unmatched: 0. The CDR3 runs 13 residues. The germline V gene has CDR1 KGHSH and CDR2 LQKENI. The CDR3 sequence: CASSPPGQYGYTF. The CDR3 DNA is TGTGCCAGCTCACCACCGGGACAGTATGGCTACACCTTC.